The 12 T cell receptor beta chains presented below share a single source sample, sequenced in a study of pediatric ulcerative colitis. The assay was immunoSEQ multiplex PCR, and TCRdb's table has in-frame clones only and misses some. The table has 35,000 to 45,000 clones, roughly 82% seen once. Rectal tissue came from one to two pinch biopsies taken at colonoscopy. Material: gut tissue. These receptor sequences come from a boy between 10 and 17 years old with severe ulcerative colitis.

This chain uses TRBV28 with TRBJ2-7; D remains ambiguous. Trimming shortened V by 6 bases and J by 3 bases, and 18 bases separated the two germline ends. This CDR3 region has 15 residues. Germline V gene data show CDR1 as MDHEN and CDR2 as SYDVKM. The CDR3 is CASSQTPPSIYEQYF. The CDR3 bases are TGTGCCAGCAGCCAAACCCCACCGTCTATCTACGAGCAGTACTTC.

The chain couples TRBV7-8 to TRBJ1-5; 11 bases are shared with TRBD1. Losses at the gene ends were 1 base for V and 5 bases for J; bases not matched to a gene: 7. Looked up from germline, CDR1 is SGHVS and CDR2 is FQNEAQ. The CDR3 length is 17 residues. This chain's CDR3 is CASSLGGQGVVDQPQHF. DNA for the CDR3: TGTGCCAGCAGCTTAGGGGGACAGGGGGTAGTAGATCAGCCCCAGCATTTT.

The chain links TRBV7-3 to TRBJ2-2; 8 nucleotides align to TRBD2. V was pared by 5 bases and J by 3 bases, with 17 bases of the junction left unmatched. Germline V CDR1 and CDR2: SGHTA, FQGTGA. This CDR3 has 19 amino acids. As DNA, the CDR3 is TGTGCCAGCAGCAAGCTCGGGGGGGCCGTTTTACCCCACACCGGGGAGCTGTTTTTT. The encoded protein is CASSKLGGAVLPHTGELFF.

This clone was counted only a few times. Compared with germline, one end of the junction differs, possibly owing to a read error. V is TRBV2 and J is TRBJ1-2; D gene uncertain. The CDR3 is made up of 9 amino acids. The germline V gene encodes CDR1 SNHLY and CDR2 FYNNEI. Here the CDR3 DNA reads TGTGCCAGCAGAGAGGGAGACATCTTC. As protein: CASREGDIF.

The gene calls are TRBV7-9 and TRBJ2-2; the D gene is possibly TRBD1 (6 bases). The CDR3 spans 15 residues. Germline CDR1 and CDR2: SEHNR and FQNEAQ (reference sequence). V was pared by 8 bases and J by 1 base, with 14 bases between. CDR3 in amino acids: CASGQGTVNTGELFF. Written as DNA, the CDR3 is TGTGCCAGCGGCCAGGGGACGGTGAACACCGGGGAGCTGTTTTTT.

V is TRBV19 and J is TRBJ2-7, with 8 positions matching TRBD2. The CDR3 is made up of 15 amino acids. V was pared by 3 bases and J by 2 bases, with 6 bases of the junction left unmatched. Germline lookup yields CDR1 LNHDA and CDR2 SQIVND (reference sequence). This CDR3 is CASSIAGGLTYEQYF. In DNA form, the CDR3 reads TGTGCCAGTAGTATTGCGGGGGGACTGACCTACGAGCAGTACTTC. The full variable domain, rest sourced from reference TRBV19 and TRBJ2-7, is DGGITQSPKYLFRKEGQNVTLSCEQNLNHDAMYWYRQDPGQGLRLIYYSQIVNDFQKGDIAEGYSVSREKKESFPLTVTSAQKNPTAFYLCASSIAGGLTYEQYFGPGTRLTVT.

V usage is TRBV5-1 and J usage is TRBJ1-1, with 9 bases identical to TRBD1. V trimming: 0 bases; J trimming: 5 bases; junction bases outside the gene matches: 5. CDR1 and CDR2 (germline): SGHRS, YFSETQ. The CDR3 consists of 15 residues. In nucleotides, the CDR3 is TGCGCCAGCAGCTTGGACGGGACAGGGCGTACTGAAGCTTTCTTT. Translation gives CASSLDGTGRTEAFF. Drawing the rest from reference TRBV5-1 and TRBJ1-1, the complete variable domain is KAGVTQTPRYLIKTRGQQVTLSCSPISGHRSVSWYQQTPGQGLQFLFEYFSETQRNKGNFPGRFSGRQFSNSRSEMNVSTLELGDSALYLCASSLDGTGRTEAFFGQGTRLTVV.

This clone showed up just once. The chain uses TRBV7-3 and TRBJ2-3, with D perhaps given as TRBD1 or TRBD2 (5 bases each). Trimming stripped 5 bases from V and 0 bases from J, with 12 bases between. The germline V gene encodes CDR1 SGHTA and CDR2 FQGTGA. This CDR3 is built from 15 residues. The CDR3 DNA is TGTGCCAGCAGCCTAGACTGGGGGAGCACAGATACGCAGTATTTT. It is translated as CASSLDWGSTDTQYF.

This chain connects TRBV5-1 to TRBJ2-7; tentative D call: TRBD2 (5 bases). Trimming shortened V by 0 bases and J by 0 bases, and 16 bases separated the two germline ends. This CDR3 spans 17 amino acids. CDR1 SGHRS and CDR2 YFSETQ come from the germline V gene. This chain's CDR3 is CASSLDPRKGSSYEQYF. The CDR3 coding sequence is TGCGCCAGCAGCTTGGATCCCCGGAAAGGGAGCTCCTACGAGCAGTACTTC.

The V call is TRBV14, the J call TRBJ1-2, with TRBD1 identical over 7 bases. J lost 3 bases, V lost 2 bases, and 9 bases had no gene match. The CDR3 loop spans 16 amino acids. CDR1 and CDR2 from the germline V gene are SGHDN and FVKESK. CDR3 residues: CASSQSGTAFHYGYTF. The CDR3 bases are TGTGCCAGCAGCCAATCCGGGACAGCCTTTCACTATGGCTACACCTTC. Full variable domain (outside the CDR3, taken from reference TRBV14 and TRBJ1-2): EAGVTQFPSHSVIEKGQTVTLRCDPISGHDNLYWYRRVMGKEIKFLLHFVKESKQDESGMPNNRFLAERTGGTYSTLKVQPAELEDSGVYFCASSQSGTAFHYGYTFGSGTRLTVV.

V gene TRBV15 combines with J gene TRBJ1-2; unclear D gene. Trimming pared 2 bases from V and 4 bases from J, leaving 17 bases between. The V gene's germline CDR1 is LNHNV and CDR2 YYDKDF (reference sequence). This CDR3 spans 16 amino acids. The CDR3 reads CATSRPGLDPSYGYTF. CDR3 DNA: TGTGCCACCAGCAGACCGGGGTTAGACCCGAGCTATGGCTACACCTTC.

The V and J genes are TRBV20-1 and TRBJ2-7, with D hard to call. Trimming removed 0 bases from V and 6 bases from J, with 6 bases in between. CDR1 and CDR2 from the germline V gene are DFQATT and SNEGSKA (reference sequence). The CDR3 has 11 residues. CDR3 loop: CSARDIREQYF. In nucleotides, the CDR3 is TGCAGTGCTAGAGATATTCGCGAGCAGTACTTC.